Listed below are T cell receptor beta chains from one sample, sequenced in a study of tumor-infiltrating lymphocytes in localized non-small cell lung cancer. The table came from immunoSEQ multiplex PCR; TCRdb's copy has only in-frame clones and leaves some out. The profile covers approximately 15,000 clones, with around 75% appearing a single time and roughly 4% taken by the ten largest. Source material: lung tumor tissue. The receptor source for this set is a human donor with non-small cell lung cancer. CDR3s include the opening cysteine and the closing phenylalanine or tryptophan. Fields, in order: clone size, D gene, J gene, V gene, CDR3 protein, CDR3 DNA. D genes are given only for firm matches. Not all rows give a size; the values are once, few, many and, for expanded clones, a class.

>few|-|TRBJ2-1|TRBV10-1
CASSDIRGSYNEQFF
TGCGCCAGCAGTGATATTAGAGGATCATACAATGAGCAGTTCTTC
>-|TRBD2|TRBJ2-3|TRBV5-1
CASSSPSGRGTDTQYF
TGCGCCAGCAGCTCCCCTAGCGGTCGGGGCACAGATACGCAGTATTTT
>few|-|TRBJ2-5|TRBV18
CASSLNKGGQETQYF
TGTGCCAGCTCACTGAATAAGGGGGGACAAGAGACCCAGTACTTC
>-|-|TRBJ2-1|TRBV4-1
CACAASTYNEQFF
TGCGCCTGCGCCGCATCAACCTACAATGAGCAGTTCTTC
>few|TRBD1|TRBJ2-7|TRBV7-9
CASSLDRDRGPEQYF
TGTGCCAGCAGCTTAGATCGGGACAGGGGACCCGAGCAGTACTTC
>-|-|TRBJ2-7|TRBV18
CASSPGGYEQYF
TGTGCCAGCTCACCAGGGGGTTACGAGCAGTACTTC
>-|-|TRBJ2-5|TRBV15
CATSRDRKNQETQYF
TGTGCCACCAGCAGGGACAGAAAGAACCAAGAGACCCAGTACTTC
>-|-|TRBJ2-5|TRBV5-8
CASRYSEAQYF
TGTGCCAGCAGATACTCAGAGGCCCAGTACTTC
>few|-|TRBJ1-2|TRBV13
CASSLALLTNYGYTF
TGTGCCAGCAGCTTGGCTCTCCTTACTAACTATGGCTACACCTTC
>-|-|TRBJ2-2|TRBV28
CASNPLGKGMGTGELFF
TGTGCCAGCAACCCTCTTGGAAAGGGGATGGGCACCGGGGAGCTGTTTTTT
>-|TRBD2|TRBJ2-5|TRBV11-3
CASSPRSSGGQETQYF
TGTGCCAGCAGCCCGCGGAGTAGCGGGGGCCAAGAGACCCAGTACTTC
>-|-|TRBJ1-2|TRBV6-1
CASSEGPNSYGYTF
TGTGCCAGCAGTGAAGGGCCGAACAGTTATGGCTACACCTTC
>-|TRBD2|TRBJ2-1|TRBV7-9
CASSPAAGGENEQFF
TGTGCCAGCAGCCCAGCTGCGGGGGGGGAAAATGAGCAGTTCTTC
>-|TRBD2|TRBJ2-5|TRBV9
CASSVDDTGRGETQYF
TGTGCCAGCAGCGTAGATGACACCGGGAGGGGAGAGACCCAGTACTTC
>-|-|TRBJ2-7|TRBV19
CASSTFDQADRIGQYF
TGTGCCAGTAGTACCTTCGACCAGGCCGATCGAATTGGGCAGTACTTC
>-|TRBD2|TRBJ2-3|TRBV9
CASSPLAGGVTDTQYF
TGTGCCAGCAGCCCACTAGCGGGGGGCGTAACAGATACGCAGTATTTT
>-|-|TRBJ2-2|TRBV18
CASSPGSGGGANTGELFF
TGTGCCAGCTCACCAGGTTCGGGCGGGGGCGCGAACACCGGGGAGCTGTTTTTT
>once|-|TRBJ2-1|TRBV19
CASSAPAVRNEQFF
TGTGCCAGTAGTGCCCCCGCGGTTCGCAATGAGCAGTTCTTC
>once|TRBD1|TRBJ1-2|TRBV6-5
CASSRTGLQGYTF
TGTGCCAGCAGCCGGACAGGGCTCCAAGGCTACACCTTC
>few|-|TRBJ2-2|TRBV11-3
CASSRNTGELFF
TGTGCCAGCAGCCGAAACACCGGGGAGCTGTTTTTT
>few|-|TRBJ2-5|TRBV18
CASSPSQETQYF
TGTGCCAGCTCACCTTCTCAAGAGACCCAGTACTTC
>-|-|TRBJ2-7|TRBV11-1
CASSLVHSTTYEQYF
TGTGCCAGCAGCTTAGTTCACTCTACGACCTACGAGCAGTACTTC
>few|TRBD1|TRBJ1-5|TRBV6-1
CASSEWGQGDQPQHF
TGTGCCAGCAGTGAATGGGGACAGGGGGATCAGCCCCAGCATTTT
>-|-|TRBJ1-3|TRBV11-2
CASSLDQRQAGGNTIYF
TGTGCCAGCAGCTTAGATCAGCGACAGGCGGGAGGAAACACCATATATTTT
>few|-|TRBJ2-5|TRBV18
CATTPLREETQYF
TGTGCCACCACCCCTTTAAGAGAAGAGACCCAGTACTTC
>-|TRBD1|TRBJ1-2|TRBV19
CASSYRGRYGYTF
TGTGCCAGTAGTTACAGGGGTCGGTATGGCTACACCTTC
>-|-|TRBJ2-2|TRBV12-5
CASSRDSNTGELFF
TGTGCTAGCTCGCGGGACTCTAACACCGGGGAGCTGTTTTTT
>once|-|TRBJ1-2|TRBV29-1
CSVLSPQTGNYGYTF
TGCAGCGTTTTGAGCCCCCAGACGGGTAACTATGGCTACACCTTC
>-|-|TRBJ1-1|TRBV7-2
CASSLSGRGTTEAFF
TGTGCCAGCAGCTTATCGGGTCGGGGGACCACTGAAGCTTTCTTT
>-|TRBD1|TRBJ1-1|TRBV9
CASASSTGTGGEAFF
TGTGCCAGCGCATCCTCGACCGGGACAGGGGGTGAAGCTTTCTTT
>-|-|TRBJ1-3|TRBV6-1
CASSEGGNTIYF
TGTGCCAGCAGTGAAGGGGGAAACACCATATATTTT
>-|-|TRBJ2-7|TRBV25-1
CASSELASYEQYF
TGTGCCAGCAGTGAACTAGCCTCCTACGAGCAGTACTTC
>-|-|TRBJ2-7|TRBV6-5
CASSYGQGTPYEQYF
TGTGCCAGCAGTTACGGGCAGGGGACCCCCTACGAGCAGTACTTC
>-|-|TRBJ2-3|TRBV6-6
CASSSPLTQYF
TGTGCCAGCAGCTCCCCTCTCACGCAGTATTTT
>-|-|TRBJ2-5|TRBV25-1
CASSDRGGQETQYF
TGTGCCAGCAGTGACAGGGGAGGTCAAGAGACCCAGTACTTC
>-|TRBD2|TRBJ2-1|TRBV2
CASSYRRTSGSSNEQFF
TGTGCCAGCAGTTACCGCCGGACTAGCGGGAGTAGCAATGAGCAGTTCTTC
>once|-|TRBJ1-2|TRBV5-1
CASSLEGRDYGYTF
TGCGCCAGCAGCTTGGAGGGCAGGGACTATGGCTACACCTTC
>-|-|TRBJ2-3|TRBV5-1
CASIQWGGQADTQYF
TGCGCCAGCATACAGTGGGGGGGCCAGGCAGATACGCAGTATTTT
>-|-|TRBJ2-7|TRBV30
CAWSVKGGTREQYF
TGTGCCTGGAGTGTTAAAGGGGGGACCCGCGAGCAGTACTTC
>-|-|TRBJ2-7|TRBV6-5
CASSLGGPYEQYF
TGTGCCAGCAGTTTGGGGGGGCCCTACGAGCAGTACTTC
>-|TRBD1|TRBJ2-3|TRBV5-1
CASSLVSGTGPTDTQYF
TGCGCCAGCAGCTTGGTCTCCGGGACAGGGCCCACAGATACGCAGTATTTT
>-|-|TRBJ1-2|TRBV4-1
CASSQDGTMSYGYTF
TGCGCCAGCAGCCAAGATGGGACTATGAGCTATGGCTACACCTTC
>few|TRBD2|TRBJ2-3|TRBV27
CASSRIGQRGTDTQYF
TGTGCCAGCAGTCGAATTGGCCAGCGGGGGACAGATACGCAGTATTTT
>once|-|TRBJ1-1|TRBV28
CASSLGSRPAFF
TGTGCTAGCAGTTTGGGTTCTAGGCCGGCTTTCTTT
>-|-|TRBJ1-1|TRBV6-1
CASSPQGPSNTEAFF
TGTGCCAGCAGTCCCCAGGGACCGTCGAACACTGAAGCTTTCTTT
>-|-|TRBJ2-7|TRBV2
CASSARGEQYF
TGTGCCAGCAGTGCGAGGGGCGAGCAGTACTTC
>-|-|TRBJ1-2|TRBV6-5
CASSYSDPSPGGYTF
TGTGCCAGCAGTTACTCCGACCCCAGTCCGGGAGGCTACACCTTC
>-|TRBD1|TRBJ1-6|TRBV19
CASSSQGQGAHSPLHF
TGTGCCAGTAGTTCCCAAGGACAGGGGGCTCATTCACCCCTCCACTTT
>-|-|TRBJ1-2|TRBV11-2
CASSAMRGGHGYTF
TGTGCCAGCAGCGCTATGAGAGGGGGACACGGCTACACCTTC
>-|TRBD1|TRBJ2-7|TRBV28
CASTTAGQGSSYEQYF
TGTGCCAGCACCACGGCGGGACAGGGTAGCTCCTACGAGCAGTACTTC
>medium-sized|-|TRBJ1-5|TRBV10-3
CAISEPGGGEVNQPQHF
TGTGCCATCAGTGAGCCGGGTGGGGGGGAGGTCAATCAGCCCCAGCATTTT
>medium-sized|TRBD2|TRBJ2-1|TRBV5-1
CASSLELASGGPGEQFF
TGCGCCAGCAGCTTGGAGTTGGCTAGCGGGGGGCCAGGTGAGCAGTTCTTC
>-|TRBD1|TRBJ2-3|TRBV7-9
CASSLEQGVGEYF
TGTGCCAGCAGCTTAGAACAGGGGGTTGGCGAGTATTTT
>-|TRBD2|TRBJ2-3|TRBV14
CASSRWQAGGLTDTQYF
TGTGCCAGCAGCCGTTGGCAAGCGGGGGGCCTCACAGATACGCAGTATTTT
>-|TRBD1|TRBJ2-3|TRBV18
CASSPSTGGIVDTQYF
TGTGCCAGCTCACCTTCGACAGGGGGCATTGTAGATACGCAGTATTTT
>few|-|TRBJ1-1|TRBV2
CASSDDRTMNTEAFF
TGTGCCAGCAGTGATGACAGGACCATGAACACTGAAGCTTTCTTT
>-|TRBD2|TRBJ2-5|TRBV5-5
CASSLGGTSGGVQETQYF
TGTGCCAGCAGCTTGGGAGGGACTAGCGGGGGGGTCCAAGAGACCCAGTACTTC